Below, 27 T cell receptor beta chains from the same sample are listed, as sequenced in a study of siplizumab effects on memory and regulatory T cells. Produced via immunoSEQ multiplex PCR; TCRdb's table is partial and in-frame only. The data hold about 100,000 clones, with around 94% observed a single time. Sequencing was done on a sample of Tregs sorted from blood. These receptor sequences come from a human donor in good health.

This chain connects TRBV27 to TRBJ2-1, with 8 nucleotides matching TRBD2. The ends lost 6 bases at V and 0 bases at J; junction bases unmatched: 16. The germline V gene encodes CDR1 MNHEY and CDR2 SMNVEV (reference sequence). This CDR3 region has 19 residues. The CDR3 sequence: CASRRRGGNYGGSYNEQFF. In nucleotides, the CDR3 is TGTGCCAGCAGACGACGCGGGGGGAACTACGGGGGCTCCTACAATGAGCAGTTCTTC.

The J gene is TRBJ2-3, the V gene TRBV18; 8 bases fit TRBD2. CDR1 and CDR2 from the germline V gene are KGHSH and LQKENI. The CDR3 runs to 16 residues. V was clipped by 0 bases and J by 2 bases; unmatched bases: 4. The CDR3 DNA sequence: TGTGCCAGCTCACCACCAATAGCGGGGAACACAGATACGCAGTATTTT. Translation: CASSPPIAGNTDTQYF.

This clone appeared once. The chain employs TRBV6-5 and TRBJ2-3; D unclear. The length of the CDR3 is 12 residues. The V and J ends lost 4 bases and 4 bases respectively, with 6 bases between them. CDR1 and CDR2 (germline): MNHEY, SVGAGI. The CDR3 is CASSWVPDTQYF. CDR3 bases: TGTGCCAGCAGTTGGGTCCCAGATACGCAGTATTTT.

The CDR3 is CAIGGGHTDTQYF. For the CDR3, the DNA is TGTGCCATCGGCGGGGGCCACACAGATACGCAGTATTTT. The chain carries TRBV10-3 and TRBJ2-3; D is possibly TRBD2 (7 bases). V lost 8 bases and J 2 bases, leaving 11 bases between the germline ends. The CDR3 spans 13 residues. Germline loops: CDR1 ENHRY, CDR2 SYGVKD.

J is TRBJ1-3 and V is TRBV19, with no clear D. The CDR3 is made up of 13 amino acids. Germline CDR1 is LNHDA and CDR2 is SQIVND (reference sequence). V shed 8 bases and J shed 4 bases, with 12 bases lying between them. The CDR3 DNA sequence: TGTGCCAGTTCTACGGCCTTAGGAAACACCATATATTTT. The encoded protein is CASSTALGNTIYF.

This clone was seen a single time. This chain uses TRBV6-6 with TRBJ2-2; D call uncertain. This CDR3 has 11 residues. V lost 6 bases and J 5 bases, leaving 4 bases between the germline ends. Germline CDR1 MNHNY, CDR2 SVGAGI (reference sequence). This CDR3 is CASRSTGELFF. CDR3 in DNA: TGTGCCAGCAGGTCGACCGGGGAGCTGTTTTTT.

V and J are TRBV5-4 and TRBJ2-7; D is perhaps TRBD1 (6 bases). Trimming pared 4 bases from V and 2 bases from J, leaving 10 bases between. The V gene's germline CDR1 is SGHNT and CDR2 YYREEE (reference sequence). The CDR3 totals 13 residues. Here the CDR3 DNA reads TGTGCCAGCAGCCACAGGGTGGCCTACGAGCAGTACTTC. Encoded protein: CASSHRVAYEQYF.

CDR3: CATPGPQHF. The CDR3 DNA sequence: TGTGCCACCCCGGGACCCCAGCATTTT. The V gene is TRBV10-3, the J gene TRBJ1-5; D uncertain. Germline V gene lookup returns CDR1 ENHRY and CDR2 SYGVKD. Deletions cut 10 bases from V and 10 bases from J, with 8 bases between. This CDR3 has 9 residues.

The gene calls are TRBV5-1 and TRBJ1-4, with 12 bases matching TRBD1. Looked up from germline, CDR1 is SGHRS and CDR2 is YFSETQ. Trimming cost V 2 bases and J 1 base; bases outside gene matches: 6. The CDR3 has 18 amino acids. Written as DNA, the CDR3 is TGCGCCAGCAGCTTTACCCGGGACAGGGGGCGAACTAATGAAAAACTGTTTTTT. Its translation: CASSFTRDRGRTNEKLFF.

This clone was recorded a few times. The chain joins TRBV29-1 to TRBJ2-7; weak D call: TRBD1 (5 bases). Germline-derived CDR1 and CDR2 are SQVTM and ANQGSEA. V lost 5 bases and J 7 bases, leaving 18 bases between the germline ends. The CDR3 contains 13 residues. CDR3 sequence: CSVTRQPMGEQYF. The DNA of the CDR3 is TGCAGCGTTACGAGACAGCCAATGGGGGAGCAGTACTTC.

DNA of the CDR3: TGCAGTCCTATCAGGGGCCACGAGCAGTACTTC. Translated, it gives CSPIRGHEQYF. This chain links TRBV20-1 with TRBJ2-7; TRBD1 might be the D (6 bases). The ends were cut back, 8 bases at V and 5 bases at J, with 13 bases in the middle. The CDR3 runs 11 residues. Germline CDR1 reads DFQATT; CDR2 reads SNEGSKA (reference sequence).

Concerning this clone itself: Sequence at one end of the junction differs from germline and may be a read error. The V and J genes are TRBV27 and TRBJ1-4; the match to TRBD1 covers 8 bases. The CDR3 consists of 15 residues. Germline V gives CDR1 MNHEY, CDR2 SMNVEV (reference sequence). CDR3 DNA: TGTGCCAGTAGTTTTTTGGACAGGGTTGGGGAAAAACTGTTTTTT. Translating it yields CASSFLDRVGEKLFF.

The chain is built from TRBV28 and TRBJ1-2; possible D gene TRBD1, 5 bases. Germline V gene data show CDR1 as MDHEN and CDR2 as SYDVKM. The CDR3 loop spans 12 amino acids. The V and J ends lost 4 bases and 4 bases respectively, with 7 bases between them. The CDR3 nucleotides read TGTGCCAGCAGTTACGACAGCTATGGCTACACCTTC. Translated: CASSYDSYGYTF.

The gene calls are TRBV30 and TRBJ1-1; the D gene is possibly TRBD1 (5 bases). CDR3 length: 11 residues. CDR1 is GTSNPN and CDR2 is SVGIG in the germline V gene (reference sequence). The V gene lost 8 bases and the J gene lost 4 bases, with 11 bases spanning the gap. The DNA of the CDR3 is TGTGCCGCCCGGGGGGGCACTGAAGCTTTCTTT. Its protein is CAARGGTEAFF.

This clone was counted once. The V gene is TRBV19, the J gene TRBJ2-2; D tentatively reads TRBD1 or TRBD2 (5 bases each). CDR3 length: 12 amino acids. V shed 4 bases and J shed 5 bases, with 5 bases lying between them. The germline V gene encodes CDR1 LNHDA and CDR2 SQIVND (reference sequence). The CDR3 sequence: CASSRGTGELFF. DNA for the CDR3: TGTGCCAGTAGTAGGGGGACCGGGGAGCTGTTTTTT.

The chain recombines TRBV2 with TRBJ1-2, with D unresolved. Between the trimmed V and J ends, which lost 4 bases and 0 bases, there was a span of 9 bases. The CDR3 extends over 14 amino acids. Germline assignment: CDR1 SNHLY and CDR2 FYNNEI. CDR3 in amino acids: CASSVASTNYGYTF. In DNA form, the CDR3 reads TGTGCCAGCAGTGTGGCGTCTACTAACTATGGCTACACCTTC.

This chain uses TRBV29-1 with TRBJ2-1; unclear D gene. Between the trimmed V and J ends, which lost 5 bases and 9 bases, there was a span of 11 bases. The germline gives CDR1 SQVTM, CDR2 ANQGSEA. CDR3 length equals 11 residues. This CDR3 is CSVFGAREQFF. CDR3 nucleotides: TGCAGCGTTTTTGGAGCACGTGAGCAGTTCTTC.

The chain joins TRBV5-4 to TRBJ1-2, with 9 bases identical to TRBD1. CDR3 size: 14 residues. Germline assignment: CDR1 SGHNT and CDR2 YYREEE (reference sequence). V shed 1 base and J 5 bases; nucleotides not matched to a gene: 3. As DNA, the CDR3 is TGTGCCAGCAGCTTGACCGGGACAGGGTATGGCTACACCTTC. Translated, it gives CASSLTGTGYGYTF.

V usage is TRBV10-2 and J usage is TRBJ2-7; 7 bases are shared with TRBD1. This CDR3 is 16 amino acids long. Germline CDR1 and CDR2: WSHSY and SAAADI. Trimming cost V 11 bases and J 0 bases; bases outside gene matches: 16. CDR3 coding DNA: TGCGCCTCCTCGAGGTTCCGGACAGGAGGCTCCTACGAGCAGTACTTC. Translating it yields CASSRFRTGGSYEQYF.

This chain links TRBV19 with TRBJ2-2; 8 nucleotides match TRBD2. Germline assignment: CDR1 LNHDA and CDR2 SQIVND (reference sequence). The CDR3 spans 17 residues. V dropped 5 bases and J dropped 6; count of bases not matched to a gene: 14. This CDR3 is CASSLTPSGSPAGELFF. The CDR3 DNA sequence: TGTGCCAGTAGTCTAACGCCTAGCGGGTCTCCTGCCGGGGAGCTGTTTTTT.

The V gene is TRBV7-2, the J gene TRBJ2-2, with D perhaps TRBD1 (6 bases). The ends were cut back, 4 bases at V and 1 base at J, with 16 bases in the middle. CDR3 length: 17 residues. Looked up from germline, CDR1 is SGHTA and CDR2 is FQGNSA. CDR3 DNA sequence: TGTGCCAGCAGCTCAATACAGGGACGATTGAACACCGGGGAGCTGTTTTTT. This sequence encodes CASSSIQGRLNTGELFF.

The J gene is TRBJ2-7, the V gene TRBV5-1; 14 nucleotides line up with TRBD2. CDR3 size: 18 residues. Germline CDR1 reads SGHRS; CDR2 reads YFSETQ. V trimming: 4 bases; J trimming: 6 bases; junction bases outside the gene matches: 15. CDR3 loop: CASSGPGLAGETGSEQYF. The CDR3 DNA is TGCGCCAGCAGCGGACCGGGACTAGCGGGAGAAACAGGAAGCGAGCAGTACTTC.

This clone was picked up one time. The chain couples TRBV28 to TRBJ2-5, with TRBD2 identical over 10 bases. The length of the CDR3 is 14 residues. V dropped 6 bases and J dropped 5; count of bases not matched to a gene: 6. The germline gives CDR1 MDHEN, CDR2 SYDVKM. The CDR3 reads CASSSQGLAETQYF. The CDR3 DNA follows: TGTGCCAGCAGCTCCCAGGGACTAGCGGAGACCCAGTACTTC.

Points on this clone: The sample holds other DNA sequences that translate to the same CDR3. The genes are TRBV6-5 and TRBJ2-1; possible D gene TRBD2, 6 bases. V lost 0 bases to trimming and J lost 6 bases, with 15 bases between them. Looked up from germline, CDR1 is MNHEY and CDR2 is SVGAGI. This CDR3 contains 16 residues. In nucleotides, the CDR3 is TGTGCCAGCAGTTACTCGAGCGGGTCCTGGGGCAATGAGCAGTTCTTC. It yields the protein CASSYSSGSWGNEQFF.

This rearrangement joins TRBV6-5 to TRBJ2-1; D ambiguous. Trimming stripped 7 bases from V and 4 bases from J, with 14 bases between. There are 14 residues in the CDR3. Germline V gene sequence: CDR1 MNHEY, CDR2 SVGAGI. DNA for the CDR3: TGTGCCAGCAAACGAGAGAGAAGTTACAATGAGCAGTTCTTC. It codes for CASKRERSYNEQFF.

The chain joins TRBV10-3 to TRBJ2-7; D is unresolved. This CDR3 is built from 13 residues. Germline values: CDR1 ENHRY, CDR2 SYGVKD. Trimming took off 0 bases at V and 5 bases at J, with 8 bases between the two ends. CDR3 protein: CAISESGRDEQYF. The CDR3 DNA follows: TGTGCCATCAGTGAGTCGGGTAGGGACGAGCAGTACTTC.

The CDR3 nucleotides read TGTGCCAGTAGTATAGTGAGCTCGAATGAGCAGTTCTTC. This translates into CASSIVSSNEQFF. The J gene is TRBJ2-1, the V gene TRBV19; D is unresolved. Between the trimmed V and J ends, which lost 1 base and 7 bases, there was a span of 8 bases. The CDR3 loop spans 13 amino acids. The germline V gene encodes CDR1 LNHDA and CDR2 SQIVND (reference sequence).